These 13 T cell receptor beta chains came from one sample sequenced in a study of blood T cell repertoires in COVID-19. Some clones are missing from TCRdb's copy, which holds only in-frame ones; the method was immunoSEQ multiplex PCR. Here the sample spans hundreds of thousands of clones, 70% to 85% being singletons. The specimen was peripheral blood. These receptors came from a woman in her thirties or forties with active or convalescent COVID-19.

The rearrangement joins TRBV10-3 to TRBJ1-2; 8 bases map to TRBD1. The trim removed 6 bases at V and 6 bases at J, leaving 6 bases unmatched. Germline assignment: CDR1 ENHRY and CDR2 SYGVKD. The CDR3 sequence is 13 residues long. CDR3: CAIRGTGGNGYTF. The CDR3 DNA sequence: TGTGCCATCAGGGGGACAGGAGGAAATGGCTACACCTTC.

CDR3 coding DNA: TGTGCCAGCAGCCTCCGGGACAGCGATGGCTACACCTTC. Protein: CASSLRDSDGYTF. The genes are TRBV7-9 and TRBJ1-2, with TRBD1 matching over 7 bases. The CDR3 sequence is 13 residues long. V gave up 5 bases and J gave up 6 bases; unmatched junction bases: 6. The germline V gene has CDR1 SEHNR and CDR2 FQNEAQ (reference sequence).

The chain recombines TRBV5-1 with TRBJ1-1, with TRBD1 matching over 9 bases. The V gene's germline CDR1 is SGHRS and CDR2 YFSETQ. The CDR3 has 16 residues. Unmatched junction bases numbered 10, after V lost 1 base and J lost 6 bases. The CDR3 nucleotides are TGCGCCAGCAGCTTGCCCCGGGGACAGGGATTAGCTGAAGCTTTCTTT. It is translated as CASSLPRGQGLAEAFF.

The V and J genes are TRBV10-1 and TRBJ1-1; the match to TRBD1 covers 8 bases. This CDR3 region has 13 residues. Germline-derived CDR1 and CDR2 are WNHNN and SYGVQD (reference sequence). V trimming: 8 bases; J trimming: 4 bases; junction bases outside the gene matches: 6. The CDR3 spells CASSGGHSTEAFF. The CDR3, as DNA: TGCGCCAGCTCAGGGGGCCATAGCACTGAAGCTTTCTTT.

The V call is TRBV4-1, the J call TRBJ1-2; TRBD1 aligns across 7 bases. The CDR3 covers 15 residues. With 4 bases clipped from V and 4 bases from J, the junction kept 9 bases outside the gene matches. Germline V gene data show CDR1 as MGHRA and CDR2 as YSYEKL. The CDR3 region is CASSPTRDRFYGYTF. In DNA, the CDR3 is TGCGCCAGCAGCCCGACCCGGGACAGATTCTATGGCTACACCTTC.

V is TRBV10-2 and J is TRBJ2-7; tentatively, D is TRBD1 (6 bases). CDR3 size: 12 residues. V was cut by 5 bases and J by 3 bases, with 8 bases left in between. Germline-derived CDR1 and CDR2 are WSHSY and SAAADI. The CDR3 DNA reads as TGCGCCAGCAGTAAGGACAGCTACGAGCAGTACGTC. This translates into CASSKDSYEQYV.

DNA for the CDR3: TGCGCCAGCAGCCCGACAGGGAACGAGCAGTACGTC. Its protein product is CASSPTGNEQYV. This sequence joins TRBV5-1 and TRBJ2-7, with TRBD1 matching 7 bases. After removal of 4 bases from V and 5 bases from J, the junction contained 3 bases not matched to a gene. The CDR3 covers 12 residues. CDR1 SGHRS and CDR2 YFSETQ come from the germline V gene.

The CDR3 loop reads CASSFLGGGGETQYF. The CDR3 coding sequence is TGTGCCAGCAGTTTCCTGGGAGGGGGGGGAGAGACCCAGTACTTC. J is TRBJ2-5 and V is TRBV28, with D possibly being TRBD2 (7 bases). The germline V and J ends were trimmed by 3 bases and 4 bases, with 15 bases remaining between them. CDR1 and CDR2 from the germline V gene are MDHEN and SYDVKM. This CDR3 region has 15 residues. Looking up the rest from reference TRBV28 and TRBJ2-5 gives the full variable domain: DVKVTQSSRYLVKRTGEKVFLECVQDMDHENMFWYRQDPGLGLRLIYFSYDVKMKEKGDIPEGYSVSREKKERFSLILESASTNQTSMYLCASSFLGGGGETQYFGPGTRLLVL.

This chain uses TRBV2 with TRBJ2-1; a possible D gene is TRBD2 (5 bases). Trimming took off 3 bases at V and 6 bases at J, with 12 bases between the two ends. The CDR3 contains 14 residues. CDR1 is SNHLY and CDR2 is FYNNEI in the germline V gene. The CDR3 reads CASSDIPGINEQFF. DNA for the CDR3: TGTGCCAGCAGTGATATTCCGGGGATCAATGAGCAGTTCTTC.

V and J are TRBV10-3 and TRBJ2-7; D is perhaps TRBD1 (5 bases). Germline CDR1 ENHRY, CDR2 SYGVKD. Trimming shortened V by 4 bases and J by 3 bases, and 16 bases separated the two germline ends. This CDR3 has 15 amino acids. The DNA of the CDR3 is TGTGCCATCAGTGGGGGTCAGGGTCAAAACTACGAGCAGTACTTC. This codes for CAISGGQGQNYEQYF.

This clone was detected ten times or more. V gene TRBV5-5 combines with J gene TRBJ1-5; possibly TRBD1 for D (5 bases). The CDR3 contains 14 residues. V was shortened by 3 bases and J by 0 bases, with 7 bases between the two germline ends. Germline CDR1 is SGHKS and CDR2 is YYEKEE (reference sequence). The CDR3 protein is CASSSGFSNQPQHF. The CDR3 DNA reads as TGTGCCAGCAGCTCAGGGTTTAGCAATCAGCCCCAGCATTTT.

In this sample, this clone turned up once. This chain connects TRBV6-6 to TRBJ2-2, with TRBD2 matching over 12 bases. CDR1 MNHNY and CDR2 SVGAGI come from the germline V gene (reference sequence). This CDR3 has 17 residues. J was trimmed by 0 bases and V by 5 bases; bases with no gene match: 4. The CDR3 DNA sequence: TGTGCCAGCAGTCGACTAGCGGGGGCTTCGAACACCGGGGAGCTGTTTTTT. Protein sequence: CASSRLAGASNTGELFF.

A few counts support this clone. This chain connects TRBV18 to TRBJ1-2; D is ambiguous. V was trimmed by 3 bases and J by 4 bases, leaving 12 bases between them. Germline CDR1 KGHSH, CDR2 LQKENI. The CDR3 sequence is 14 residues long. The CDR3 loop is CASSPGQDFYGYTF. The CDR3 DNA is TGTGCCAGCTCACCTGGGCAGGATTTCTATGGCTACACCTTC.